Shown below are 22 T cell receptor beta chains from a single sample sequenced in a study of OX40 agonist ivuxolimab in advanced cancers. Method: immunoSEQ multiplex PCR; TCRdb's copy keeps in-frame clones and lacks some. The sample lists 80,000 to 100,000 clones; roughly 91% were seen once. The sample consisted of CD4+ or CD8+ T cells sorted from blood, taken in a trial of the OX40 agonist ivuxolimab. These receptor sequences come from an adult with an advanced solid tumor such as melanoma, head and neck, liver or kidney cancer.

This chain joins TRBV18 and TRBJ1-2, with a possible D match to TRBD1 (6 bases). Germline V gives CDR1 KGHSH, CDR2 LQKENI. The CDR3 is 13 amino acids. V lost 1 base, J lost 6 bases, and 9 bases lay in between. Here the CDR3 DNA reads TGTGCCAGCTCACCACTAGGGGGTGATGGCTACACCTTC. It yields the protein CASSPLGGDGYTF.

The V gene is TRBV25-1, the J gene TRBJ1-3; perhaps TRBD1 as D (5 bases). The V gene lost 0 bases and the J gene lost 9 bases, with 18 bases spanning the gap. This CDR3 spans 16 amino acids. Germline assignment: CDR1 MGHDK and CDR2 SYGVNS. CDR3 in amino acids: CASSEYNLEGYGTIYF. The CDR3 DNA is TGTGCCAGCAGTGAATATAATCTAGAGGGGTATGGCACCATATATTTT.

This clone was seen a handful of times. The V call is TRBV29-1, the J call TRBJ2-5, with no clear D. Germline values: CDR1 SQVTM, CDR2 ANQGSEA. CDR3 length equals 12 residues. Trimming took 8 bases from V and 5 from J, leaving 15 bases between them. The CDR3 nucleotides are TGCAGCTCTGGCCTTTATGGGGAGACCCAGTACTTC. Translating it yields CSSGLYGETQYF.

This chain uses TRBV5-6 with TRBJ1-2; D call uncertain. V dropped 5 bases and J dropped 0 bases, with 14 bases sitting between them. CDR3 length: 15 residues. In germline, CDR1 is SGHDT, CDR2 YYEEEE. The CDR3 region is CASRDTGRPNYGYTF. The CDR3 DNA follows: TGTGCCAGCAGGGATACCGGGCGACCTAACTATGGCTACACCTTC.

V is TRBV11-1 and J is TRBJ2-7; 9 positions agree with TRBD1. The V gene's germline CDR1 is SGHAT and CDR2 FQDESV (reference sequence). V was pared by 0 bases and J by 3 bases, with 3 bases of the junction left unmatched. This CDR3 comprises 15 residues. CDR3 sequence (DNA): TGTGCCAGCAGCTTAGCGGACAGGGGCCTCTACGAGCAGTACTTC. Its translation is CASSLADRGLYEQYF.

The chain employs TRBV7-8 and TRBJ2-7; 9 bases agree with TRBD1. Germline CDR1 reads SGHVS; CDR2 reads FQNEAQ. V was pared by 5 bases and J by 3 bases, with 11 bases of the junction left unmatched. CDR3 length: 16 amino acids. The CDR3 nucleotides are TGTGCCAGCAGCCCCACCAACAGGGGGCTCGGCTACGAGCAGTACTTC. Residues: CASSPTNRGLGYEQYF.

The chain couples TRBV2 to TRBJ1-2; no clear D gene. V was clipped by 4 bases and J by 3 bases, with 12 bases between them. The CDR3 is 14 amino acids. Germline CDR1 SNHLY, CDR2 FYNNEI. CDR3 region: CASSGVGPYYGYTF. The CDR3 DNA follows: TGTGCCAGCAGTGGTGTCGGCCCCTACTATGGCTACACCTTC.

This clone was counted only a few times. The chain has TRBV6-5 and TRBJ1-2, with TRBD1 identical over 8 bases. With V trimmed by 5 bases and J by 5 bases, 4 bases remained unmatched. CDR1 and CDR2 (germline): MNHEY, SVGAGI. CDR3 size: 13 residues. The CDR3 loop is CASSTDREYGYTF. For the CDR3, the DNA is TGTGCCAGCAGTACGGACAGGGAGTATGGCTACACCTTC.

There are a few counts of this clone. This chain links TRBV7-9 with TRBJ1-1, with D possibly TRBD1 on 6 matching bases. The germline V gene encodes CDR1 SEHNR and CDR2 FQNEAQ (reference sequence). V lost 5 bases, J lost 7 bases, and 8 bases lay in between. The CDR3 loop spans 11 amino acids. The chain's CDR3 is CASSRTDEAFF. In nucleotides, the CDR3 is TGTGCCAGCAGCCGGACAGATGAAGCTTTCTTT. The whole variable domain, remainder taken from reference TRBV7-9 and TRBJ1-1, is DTGVSQNPRHKITKRGQNVTFRCDPISEHNRLYWYRQTLGQGPEFLTYFQNEAQLEKSRLLSDRFSAERPKGSFSTLEIQRTEQGDSAMYLCASSRTDEAFFGQGTRLTVV.

This clone appeared once. The gene calls are TRBV18 and TRBJ1-2, with a tentative D call TRBD1 (6 bases). Germline V CDR1 and CDR2: KGHSH, LQKENI. Trimming left V 2 bases short and J 5 bases short, with 12 bases between. The CDR3 covers 14 residues. As DNA, the CDR3 is TGTGCCAGCTCACCAGGGGACACTTTATATGGCTACACCTTC. Its translation is CASSPGDTLYGYTF.

The chain employs TRBV18 and TRBJ1-3; D call uncertain. V was shortened by 5 bases and J by 2 bases, with 13 bases between the two germline ends. This CDR3 has 15 residues. Germline loops: CDR1 KGHSH, CDR2 LQKENI. CDR3 protein: CASSSVETPGNTIYF. In DNA, the CDR3 is TGTGCCAGCTCAAGTGTGGAGACTCCTGGAAACACCATATATTTT.

The chain uses TRBV4-2 and TRBJ2-3; the D gene could be TRBD1 or TRBD2 (7 bases each). Germline V gene lookup returns CDR1 LGHNA and CDR2 YNFKEQ. This CDR3 contains 16 residues. With 3 bases removed from V and 4 bases from J, the gap between germline ends came to 17 bases. In nucleotides, the CDR3 is TGTGCCAGCAGCCAGGCAAAGGGAGGGGGCGCAGATACGCAGTATTTT. Translation gives CASSQAKGGGADTQYF.

Note on this clone: Other nucleotide sequences from this sample produce the same CDR3. This chain uses TRBV5-1 with TRBJ2-3; 8 bases map to TRBD2. There are 14 residues in the CDR3. V lost 4 bases, J lost 4 bases, and 5 bases stayed unmatched. Germline V gene lookup returns CDR1 SGHRS and CDR2 YFSETQ. CDR3 sequence reads: CASSPGGGPDTQYF. As DNA, the CDR3 is TGCGCCAGCAGCCCGGGCGGGGGGCCAGATACGCAGTATTTT. Full variable domain (remainder filled in from reference TRBV5-1 and TRBJ2-3): KAGVTQTPRYLIKTRGQQVTLSCSPISGHRSVSWYQQTPGQGLQFLFEYFSETQRNKGNFPGRFSGRQFSNSRSEMNVSTLELGDSALYLCASSPGGGPDTQYFGPGTRLTVL.

This clone was picked up one time. The genes are TRBV7-2 and TRBJ2-5, with TRBD2 matching over 7 bases. The CDR3 spans 17 residues. Germline trimming cut 3 bases from V and 0 bases from J; bases unmatched to any gene: 10. Looked up from germline, CDR1 is SGHTA and CDR2 is FQGNSA. The CDR3: CASSLSSARGYQETQYF. The CDR3 DNA follows: TGTGCCAGCAGCTTGTCAAGCGCGCGGGGGTACCAAGAGACCCAGTACTTC.

The chain uses TRBV6-5 and TRBJ1-5; no reliable D call. Germline V gene sequence: CDR1 MNHEY, CDR2 SVGAGI. This CDR3 region has 16 residues. V gave up 0 bases and J gave up 0 bases, with 9 bases separating them. Here the CDR3 reads CASSYSTRDSNQPQHF. CDR3 nucleotide sequence: TGTGCCAGCAGTTACTCGACGAGGGATAGCAATCAGCCCCAGCATTTT.

Comments on this clone: The junction departs from germline at one end; a sequencing error may be responsible. The V call is TRBV30, the J call TRBJ2-2; 8 bases map to TRBD2. The V gene's germline CDR1 is GTSNPN and CDR2 SVGIG (reference sequence). This CDR3 has 15 residues. The CDR3 region has the DNA TGTGCCGGGAGTGCGCGGGGGGCTGGGACCGGGGAGCTGTTTTTT. This sequence encodes CAGSARGAGTGELFF.

The chain uses TRBV5-6 and TRBJ1-4; D is unresolved. The CDR3 sequence is 14 residues long. V was shortened by 2 bases and J by 4 bases, with 9 bases between the two germline ends. CDR1 is SGHDT, CDR2 YYEEEE, per germline. CDR3 sequence reads: CASSFRSNNEKLFF. The DNA for the CDR3 is TGTGCCAGCAGCTTTCGGAGTAATAATGAAAAACTGTTTTTT.

V gene TRBV11-2 combines with J gene TRBJ2-7; a weak D match, TRBD2 (5 bases). There are 13 residues in the CDR3. Trimming left V 2 bases short and J 5 bases short, with 10 bases between. Germline CDR1 SGHAT, CDR2 FQNNGV. CDR3 sequence reads: CASSLSRGDEQYF. The CDR3 DNA reads TGTGCCAGCAGCTTATCCCGGGGAGACGAGCAGTACTTC.

The rearrangement links TRBV6-5 to TRBJ1-4; the D is unclear. Germline loops: CDR1 MNHEY, CDR2 SVGAGI. Trimming removed 0 bases from V and 9 bases from J, with 17 bases in between. The CDR3 has 16 residues. The CDR3 sequence: CASSYSGGDYEKKLFF. The CDR3 coding sequence is TGTGCCAGCAGTTACTCAGGTGGGGATTACGAGAAAAAACTGTTTTTT.

V is TRBV30 and J is TRBJ1-5; D perhaps matches TRBD1 (6 bases). The CDR3 contains 13 residues. From germline, CDR1 is GTSNPN and CDR2 SVGIG (reference sequence). V gave up 0 bases and J gave up 6 bases, with 9 bases separating them. CDR3 region: CAWSVRGSQPQHF. CDR3 in DNA: TGTGCCTGGAGTGTCAGGGGAAGTCAGCCCCAGCATTTT.

V usage is TRBV7-2 and J usage is TRBJ1-5, with unresolved D. Germline assignment: CDR1 SGHTA and CDR2 FQGNSA. The CDR3 totals 13 residues. Trimming took off 1 base at V and 0 bases at J, with 1 base between the two ends. In nucleotides, the CDR3 is TGTGCCAGCAGCTTAGTTAGCAATCAGCCCCAGCATTTT. Its protein is CASSLVSNQPQHF.

The chain links TRBV19 to TRBJ1-5; unclear D gene. This CDR3 has 16 amino acids. Trimming cost V 0 bases and J 5 bases, with 14 bases left between them. The germline CDR1 and CDR2 sequences are LNHDA and SQIVND (reference sequence). Here the CDR3 DNA reads TGTGCCAGTAGTATAGATCCAACGGATTTTCATCAGCCCCAGCATTTT. Its translation is CASSIDPTDFHQPQHF.